This T cell receptor (beta chain) was sequenced for a study (dated by TCRdb to 2014 to 2015). For the study in its entirety: The study set out to test whether tumor-infiltrating Tregs in breast cancer get recruited from blood Tregs or are instead converted in situ from other CD4+ T cell subsets. Broader findings and caveats from the paper: Rather than covering whole repertoires, validation in the larger cohort was restricted to a single TCR beta V-J rearrangement. Tumor memory CD4+ T cell TCR gene usage was found to cluster with blood and lymph node memory CD4+ cells and with lymph node naive CD4+ cells. The greatest overlap of tumor-infiltrating Treg TCR alpha and beta sequences was observed with tumor naive CD4+ T cells, followed by blood naive CD4+ T cells.

About this clonotype itself: Its recognized antigen is unknown. One base away lies a much larger clone, so this may be a sequencing read error.

Naive CD4+ T cells were purified with the Miltenyi Naive CD4+ T Cell Isolation kit, with Tregs depleted using CD25 microbeads. Tregs, naive and memory CD4+ T cells from tumor, blood and ipsilateral draining lymph nodes of five or six breast cancer patients underwent full-length TCR alpha and beta sequencing. Tumor tissue and lymph nodes obtained from ipsilateral axillary dissection were perfused with PBS, minced and then digested with collagenase I and hyaluronidase. A purity exceeding 90% was confirmed by FACS for the sorted cell populations. Amplification of full-length TCR variable regions was done by 5' RACE PCR using constant-region reverse primers, and this step was followed by semi-nested PCR with Nested Universal Primer A. The ReliaPrep RNA Cell Miniprep System was used to extract total RNA, which was then reverse transcribed into 5'RACE-ready cDNA with the SMARTer RACE 5'/3' Kit. Multiplex adaptors were used to barcode full-length TCR alpha and beta libraries, and the barcoded libraries were sequenced on an Illumina MiSeq. Concerning the study's data processing: For each of nine subset-tissue groups, sequencing data from the five patients were combined, and the groups were compared by unsupervised clustering of TCR gene usage. The Morisita-Horn index was used to calculate repertoire similarity, with shared sequences weighted by how much each contributed to each repertoire. Using fastp at Q25 and MiXCR, TCRdb reprocessed the public reads and kept productive beta chains. Duplicate CDR3 protein sequences are folded into a single record with the most common DNA and genes. Clone size and V and J calls follow TCRdb, not the original study. The sample records 62,000 or so distinct CDR3 sequences, around 30% of which are singletons. Around 2.5% of the sample is in the top ten clones.

The CDR3 has 13 amino acids, counting the end cysteine and phenylalanine. Of the read, only the CDR3 DNA is kept; its 39 bases are in frame from base 1. The germline V gene yields SGHRS for CDR1 and YFSETQ for CDR2. The receptor's source is a female donor with breast cancer. The rearrangement combines TRBV5-1 with TRBJ1-5, with an unclear D gene assignment. The sequenced sample consisted of tumor-infiltrating naive CD4+ T cells sorted from the breast tumor. The label giving this sample's cell subset or site can be read as: naive CD4+ T cells, CD4+CD45RA+CD25-. CDR3 loop: CTSSLEGNQPQHF. The sequenced DNA: TGCACCAGCAGCTTGGAAGGGAATCAGCCCCAGCATTTT.